The 20 T cell receptor beta chains in this list originate from one sample, sequenced in a study of cytomegalovirus exposure and HLA in healthy donors. The PCR employed 60 Vbeta primers together with 13 Jbeta primers. TCRdb's table, derived via immunoSEQ multiplex PCR, lists solely in-frame clones and lacks some. The repertoire holds approximately 150,000 clones, with approximately 80% as singletons. The source material was PBMCs. The receptor source for this set is a woman aged 30 to 39 in good health and CMV-seronegative.

CDR3 region: CASSVRSFASGGGNTIYF. In DNA, the CDR3 is TGTGCCAGCAGCGTCCGTTCTTTCGCTTCGGGTGGAGGAAACACCATATATTTT. This chain uses TRBV9 with TRBJ1-3; D remains ambiguous. The CDR3 is made up of 18 amino acids. Germline CDR1 and CDR2: SGDLS and YYNGEE. The V gene lost 2 bases and the J gene lost 4 bases, with 22 bases spanning the gap.

The chain recombines TRBV28 with TRBJ1-2; a weak D match, TRBD1 (5 bases). V dropped 6 bases and J dropped 7 bases, with 18 bases sitting between them. Germline lookup yields CDR1 MDHEN and CDR2 SYDVKM. CDR3 length equals 14 residues. In DNA, the CDR3 is TGTGCCAGCAGGTTACAGGCGAGTCGTCGTGGCTACACCTTC. Its translation is CASRLQASRRGYTF.

The gene calls are TRBV7-2 and TRBJ1-5; the D is unclear. Trimming cost V 1 base and J 9 bases, with 10 bases left between them. This CDR3 contains 13 residues. The germline V gene encodes CDR1 SGHTA and CDR2 FQGNSA. The CDR3 DNA sequence: TGTGCCAGCAGCTTAGAGGAGGGAGCGCCCCAGCATTTT. Encoded protein: CASSLEEGAPQHF.

The chain couples TRBV9 to TRBJ1-5, with 8 nucleotides matching TRBD1. Per germline, CDR1 SGDLS and CDR2 YYNGEE. The ends lost 6 bases at V and 2 bases at J; junction bases unmatched: 7. The length of the CDR3 is 15 residues. CDR3 sequence reads: CASNRQGFGNQPQHF. In DNA form, the CDR3 reads TGTGCCAGCAACCGACAGGGGTTCGGCAATCAGCCCCAGCATTTT. Variable domain in full (rest from reference TRBV9 and TRBJ1-5): DSGVTQTPKHLITATGQRVTLRCSPRSGDLSVYWYQQSLDQGLQFLIQYYNGEERAKGNILERFSAQQFPDLHSELNLSSLELGDSALYFCASNRQGFGNQPQHFGDGTRLSIL.

The chain joins TRBV18 to TRBJ1-4; 9 nucleotides align to TRBD1. The CDR3 sequence is 15 residues long. V was clipped by 5 bases and J by 8 bases; unmatched bases: 9. Per the germline V gene, CDR1 is KGHSH and CDR2 is LQKENI. The CDR3 DNA sequence: TGTGCCAGCTCATCGAACAGGGGGCCGTCAGAAAAACTGTTTTTT. This codes for CASSSNRGPSEKLFF.

CDR3 nucleotides: TGCGCCAGCAGCCGAAACCTAAGACAGGCTGGCTACACCTTC. This codes for CASSRNLRQAGYTF. The chain is built from TRBV4-1 and TRBJ1-2, with D perhaps TRBD1 (6 bases). The CDR3 is 14 amino acids. V lost 4 bases and J 7 bases, leaving 16 bases between the germline ends. CDR1 is MGHRA, CDR2 YSYEKL, per germline.

V and J are TRBV11-1 and TRBJ1-2; D is ambiguous. The CDR3 runs to 13 residues. Per the germline V gene, CDR1 is SGHAT and CDR2 is FQDESV (reference sequence). V gave up 1 base and J gave up 3 bases, with 6 bases separating them. The CDR3 reads CASSLETDYGYTF. CDR3 bases: TGTGCCAGCAGCTTAGAAACAGACTATGGCTACACCTTC.

The table lists this clone with a count of one. The chain has TRBV6-1 and TRBJ2-7, with D possibly matching TRBD2 (5 bases). Trimming removed 0 bases from V and 4 bases from J, with 7 bases in between. The germline CDR1 and CDR2 sequences are MNHNS and SASEGT. This CDR3 is 13 amino acids long. CDR3 region: CASSEAGDYEQYF. DNA for the CDR3: TGTGCCAGCAGTGAAGCCGGGGATTACGAGCAGTACTTC.

This clone appeared a single time. The genes are TRBV4-1 and TRBJ2-5, with no clear D. Germline-derived CDR1 and CDR2 are MGHRA and YSYEKL. CDR3 length equals 17 residues. Trimming removed 0 bases from V and 2 bases from J, with 16 bases in between. In DNA, the CDR3 is TGCGCCAGCAGCCAAGACTTAAACCTAGTACTTCAAGAGACCCAGTACTTC. Translating it yields CASSQDLNLVLQETQYF.

V is TRBV5-4 and J is TRBJ1-3; 9 bases align to TRBD1. This CDR3 contains 15 residues. Germline-derived CDR1 and CDR2 are SGHNT and YYREEE (reference sequence). J was trimmed by 4 bases and V by 4 bases; bases with no gene match: 6. Here the CDR3 reads CASSLRTGDGNTIYF. The CDR3 DNA follows: TGTGCCAGCAGCCTGCGGACAGGGGACGGAAACACCATATATTTT.

The table lists this clone with a few counts. The rearrangement uses TRBV19 and TRBJ1-1, with 9 bases matching TRBD1. CDR1 LNHDA and CDR2 SQIVND come from the germline V gene (reference sequence). V shed 3 bases, J shed 5 bases, and the junction held 10 bases outside the gene matches. The CDR3 has 16 residues. CDR3 residues: CASSIEPGQGRTEAFF. The CDR3 DNA follows: TGTGCCAGTAGTATCGAACCGGGACAGGGAAGAACTGAAGCTTTCTTT. The complete variable domain, with remaining parts taken from reference TRBV19 and TRBJ1-1, reads DGGITQSPKYLFRKEGQNVTLSCEQNLNHDAMYWYRQDPGQGLRLIYYSQIVNDFQKGDIAEGYSVSREKKESFPLTVTSAQKNPTAFYLCASSIEPGQGRTEAFFGQGTRLTVV.

This clone was detected a few times. The chain employs TRBV7-9 and TRBJ2-7; 12 nucleotides line up with TRBD2. The length of the CDR3 is 16 residues. Trimming cost V 3 bases and J 2 bases; bases outside gene matches: 5. Germline CDR1 SEHNR, CDR2 FQNEAQ (reference sequence). The CDR3 DNA sequence: TGTGCCAGCAGCTTGTGGACTAGCGGGGTTCCCTACGAGCAGTACTTC. Translating it yields CASSLWTSGVPYEQYF.

The rearrangement links TRBV5-1 to TRBJ2-5; D call uncertain. Germline V gene sequence: CDR1 SGHRS, CDR2 YFSETQ. CDR3 length: 15 amino acids. V lost 0 bases and J 1 base, leaving 10 bases between the germline ends. The CDR3 loop reads CASSLALQIQETQYF. The DNA for the CDR3 is TGCGCCAGCAGCTTGGCGCTACAGATCCAAGAGACCCAGTACTTC. The full variable domain, completed using reference TRBV5-1 and TRBJ2-5, is KAGVTQTPRYLIKTRGQQVTLSCSPISGHRSVSWYQQTPGQGLQFLFEYFSETQRNKGNFPGRFSGRQFSNSRSEMNVSTLELGDSALYLCASSLALQIQETQYFGPGTRLLVL.

The chain uses TRBV19 and TRBJ1-1; weak D call: TRBD1 (5 bases). Germline lookup yields CDR1 LNHDA and CDR2 SQIVND (reference sequence). This CDR3 has 14 residues. Trimming shortened V by 3 bases and J by 2 bases, and 10 bases separated the two germline ends. In DNA form, the CDR3 reads TGTGCCAGTAGTATCCGGACACACAACACTGAAGCTTTCTTT. It is translated as CASSIRTHNTEAFF. The complete variable domain, with remaining parts taken from reference TRBV19 and TRBJ1-1, reads DGGITQSPKYLFRKEGQNVTLSCEQNLNHDAMYWYRQDPGQGLRLIYYSQIVNDFQKGDIAEGYSVSREKKESFPLTVTSAQKNPTAFYLCASSIRTHNTEAFFGQGTRLTVV.

This clone occurred once. The genes are TRBV4-1 and TRBJ1-2; the D gene is possibly TRBD1 (6 bases). With 0 bases removed from V and 0 bases from J, the gap between germline ends came to 8 bases. Germline CDR1 MGHRA, CDR2 YSYEKL. The CDR3 totals 15 residues. For the CDR3, the DNA is TGCGCCAGCAGCCAAGATCCAGGGGCTAACTATGGCTACACCTTC. This sequence encodes CASSQDPGANYGYTF.

This clone was found a few times. Sequence at one end of the junction differs from germline and may be a read error. This chain connects TRBV2 to TRBJ2-1; D not resolved. CDR1 is SNHLY and CDR2 is FYNNEI in the germline V gene. This CDR3 comprises 14 residues. CDR3 region: CASSEWYSNNEQFF. CDR3 coding DNA: TGTGCCAGCAGTGAATGGTACTCCAACAATGAGCAGTTCTTC.

The rearrangement uses TRBV29-1 and TRBJ1-1; a weak D match, TRBD1 (6 bases). There are 14 residues in the CDR3. With 5 bases removed from V and 2 bases from J, the gap between germline ends came to 15 bases. Germline CDR1 reads SQVTM; CDR2 reads ANQGSEA. The CDR3 here is CSVQQGGVNTEAFF. In nucleotides, the CDR3 is TGCAGCGTTCAACAGGGAGGGGTCAACACTGAAGCTTTCTTT.

This clone turned up a few times. The chain recombines TRBV18 with TRBJ1-6; 7 nucleotides agree with TRBD1. The CDR3 runs to 14 residues. Trimming removed 6 bases from V and 7 bases from J; junction bases left unmatched: 6. Germline values: CDR1 KGHSH, CDR2 LQKENI. CDR3 DNA sequence: TGTGCCAGCTCGTCGACAGGGCTAAATTCACCCCTCCACTTT. It specifies CASSSTGLNSPLHF.

This clone was detected once. This chain uses TRBV9 with TRBJ2-7; 9 nucleotides line up with TRBD1. CDR3 size: 14 residues. V lost 4 bases to trimming and J lost 2 bases; unmatched junction nucleotides: 4. In germline, CDR1 is SGDLS, CDR2 YYNGEE. CDR3 sequence: CASSLRTGAYEQYF. CDR3 DNA: TGTGCCAGCAGCCTCCGGACAGGGGCCTACGAGCAGTACTTC. The full variable domain, rest sourced from reference TRBV9 and TRBJ2-7, is DSGVTQTPKHLITATGQRVTLRCSPRSGDLSVYWYQQSLDQGLQFLIQYYNGEERAKGNILERFSAQQFPDLHSELNLSSLELGDSALYFCASSLRTGAYEQYFGPGTRLTVT.

Ten or more counts support this clone. This rearrangement joins TRBV7-8 to TRBJ1-5; D gene unclear. The CDR3 is 13 residues long. Germline V gene data show CDR1 as SGHVS and CDR2 as FQNEAQ. Trimming stripped 1 base from V and 9 bases from J, with 10 bases between. CDR3 DNA sequence: TGTGCCAGCAGCTTAGAGGAGGGAGCGCCCCAGCATTTT. Protein: CASSLEEGAPQHF.